These 15 T cell receptor beta chains share one sample of origin, sequenced in a study of shared T cell receptors in the human thymus. The repertoire was sequenced with immunoSEQ multiplex PCR; TCRdb's copy has only in-frame clones and lacks some. Among around 730,000 clones listed, approximately 83% were seen once. The same data also contributed to another study, on human thymus T cells.

The source material was thymocytes. The receptors here all came from a girl less than two years old with a congenital heart defect.

The chain links TRBV9 to TRBJ2-3, with D tentatively TRBD2 (7 bases). CDR3 length: 17 amino acids. The V and J ends lost 0 bases and 1 base respectively, with 15 bases between them. Germline CDR1 is SGDLS and CDR2 is YYNGEE. This chain's CDR3 is CASSVESGGACTDTQYF. In DNA, the CDR3 is TGTGCCAGCAGCGTAGAGAGTGGGGGGGCTTGCACAGATACGCAGTATTTT.

The chain joins TRBV4-3 to TRBJ1-1; D perhaps matches TRBD1 (5 bases). In germline, CDR1 is LGHNA, CDR2 YSLEER. The CDR3 contains 13 residues. V lost 1 base, J lost 8 bases, and 11 bases lay in between. CDR3 loop: CASSQGVGGEAFF. The CDR3 nucleotides are TGCGCCAGCAGCCAAGGCGTCGGGGGGGAAGCTTTCTTT.

The rearrangement uses TRBV2 and TRBJ1-1, with D possibly TRBD1 on 5 matching bases. The CDR3 is made up of 13 amino acids. The germline V gene has CDR1 SNHLY and CDR2 FYNNEI. Trimming took off 11 bases at V and 0 bases at J, with 13 bases between the two ends. The CDR3 DNA is TGTGCCGCAGGGTTACTGGTGAACACTGAAGCTTTCTTT. This sequence encodes CAAGLLVNTEAFF. Complete variable domain (other parts from reference TRBV2 and TRBJ1-1): EPEVTQTPSHQVTQMGQEVILRCVPISNHLYFYWYRQILGQKVEFLVSFYNNEISEKSEIFDDQFSVERPDGSNFTLKIRSTKLEDSAMYFCAAGLLVNTEAFFGQGTRLTVV.

The CDR3 loop is CASAGPFWASGGGRETQYF. Written as DNA, the CDR3 is TGTGCCAGCGCGGGCCCGTTTTGGGCTAGCGGGGGAGGCAGGGAGACCCAGTACTTC. The chain has TRBV6-4 and TRBJ2-5; 10 bases match TRBD2. There are 19 residues in the CDR3. Germline CDR1 reads MRHNA; CDR2 reads SNTAGT. Trimming took 8 bases from V and 5 from J; bases not matched to a gene: 23.

The CDR3 loop reads CASSRVAGREQYF. In DNA form, the CDR3 reads TGTGCCAGCAGCCGCGTCGCCGGGAGGGAGCAGTACTTC. The V gene is TRBV14, the J gene TRBJ2-7; 7 nucleotides align to TRBD2. Germline V gene data show CDR1 as SGHDN and CDR2 as FVKESK. This CDR3 is 13 amino acids long. V gave up 4 bases and J gave up 7 bases; unmatched junction bases: 7.

The CDR3 coding sequence is TGTGCCAGCAGTGAACAACGTACAGCTTATGGCTACACCTTC. Translated: CASSEQRTAYGYTF. The chain links TRBV6-1 to TRBJ1-2; no firm D call. V was trimmed by 2 bases and J by 5 bases, leaving 12 bases between them. Germline CDR1 is MNHNS and CDR2 is SASEGT. This CDR3 has 14 residues.

With regard to this clone: One end of the junction does not line up with germline, which may come from a read error. Different DNA sequences within this sample yield the same CDR3. The chain combines TRBV27 with TRBJ1-1; D may be TRBD1 (6 bases). The CDR3 has 12 residues. The germline CDR1 and CDR2 sequences are MNHEY and SMNVEV (reference sequence). The CDR3 coding sequence is TGCGCCAGCAGTTTCCCGAACAGGGTCCCTTTCTTT. This translates into CASSFPNRVPFF.

This chain connects TRBV11-2 to TRBJ1-1; D remains ambiguous. V was clipped by 1 base and J by 1 base, with 7 bases between them. Germline assignment: CDR1 SGHAT and CDR2 FQNNGV. The CDR3 extends over 14 amino acids. The CDR3 spells CASSLARKNTEAFF. For the CDR3, the DNA is TGTGCCAGCAGCTTAGCCCGTAAGAACACTGAAGCTTTCTTT.

CDR3 in DNA: TGCGCCAGCAGCCAATTGACAGGGGTCGTTGGTCAGCCCCAGCATTTT. As protein: CASSQLTGVVGQPQHF. The chain uses TRBV4-1 and TRBJ1-5; 8 bases match TRBD1. Germline trimming cut 2 bases from V and 6 bases from J; bases unmatched to any gene: 9. Looked up from germline, CDR1 is MGHRA and CDR2 is YSYEKL. CDR3 length: 16 amino acids.

This chain connects TRBV18 to TRBJ2-7; 12 bases match TRBD2. CDR1 KGHSH and CDR2 LQKENI come from the germline V gene. The length of the CDR3 is 16 residues. J lost 2 bases, V lost 0 bases, and 2 bases had no gene match. The CDR3 here is CASSPPGTSGPYEQYF. The CDR3 DNA reads TGTGCCAGCTCACCACCGGGGACTAGCGGGCCCTACGAGCAGTACTTC.

The count of this clone is one. The CDR3 nucleotides are TGTGCCAGCAGCCCGGGACTAGCCTTACTAAACTCCTACGAGCAGTACTTC. It yields the protein CASSPGLALLNSYEQYF. V is TRBV5-4 and J is TRBJ2-7; 9 nucleotides match TRBD2. Germline trimming cut 4 bases from V and 0 bases from J; bases unmatched to any gene: 11. Looked up from germline, CDR1 is SGHNT and CDR2 is YYREEE (reference sequence). This CDR3 comprises 17 residues.

As to this clone: Given the absence of the conserved phenylalanine or tryptophan at the CDR3 end, a read error is likely. This chain uses TRBV28 with TRBJ1-1, with D uncertain. Trimming stripped 2 bases from V and 1 base from J, with 17 bases between. The CDR3 is 17 residues long. In germline, CDR1 is MDHEN, CDR2 SYDVKM. CDR3 DNA sequence: TGTGCCAGCAGTTTAAGGGCAAGTCGAAGAGGGAACACTGAAGCTTTCTCT. It encodes CASSLRASRRGNTEAFS.

This rearrangement joins TRBV6-6 to TRBJ2-1; 9 nucleotides agree with TRBD1. The germline V gene has CDR1 MNHNY and CDR2 SVGAGI (reference sequence). With 7 bases clipped from V and 4 bases from J, the junction kept 8 bases outside the gene matches. The CDR3 runs 15 residues. CDR3 protein: CASNSPGQGYNEQFF. CDR3 sequence (DNA): TGTGCCAGCAACTCTCCGGGACAGGGTTACAATGAGCAGTTCTTC.

The genes are TRBV15 and TRBJ1-5; maybe TRBD1 (5 bases). In germline, CDR1 is LNHNV, CDR2 YYDKDF (reference sequence). The CDR3 totals 12 residues. The germline V and J ends were trimmed by 0 bases and 11 bases, with 8 bases remaining between them. CDR3 nucleotides: TGTGCCACCAGCAGAGATGGGGGGACCCAGCATTTT. Its protein product is CATSRDGGTQHF.

This clone was seen just once. The chain links TRBV12-5 to TRBJ1-2, with unresolved D. The CDR3 consists of 14 residues. Germline assignment: CDR1 LGHNT and CDR2 FRNRAP. Trimming cost V 5 bases and J 6 bases, with 16 bases left between them. The CDR3 is CASGLGMEVDGYTF. CDR3 nucleotides: TGTGCTAGTGGTCTCGGGATGGAGGTGGATGGCTACACCTTC.